These 9 T cell receptor beta chains share one sample of origin, sequenced in a study of spatial heterogeneity in lung cancer. The time point denotes: sample taken at primary tumor resection. Whole-study findings and limits: Tumoral mutation counts were tracked by counts of expanded intratumoral alpha and beta TCRs.

TCRdb reprocessed the 5' RACE reads via MiXCR and lists one record per CDR3 protein. In the table there are 3,000 to 4,000 distinct CDR3 sequences, over 12% of which are singletons. Which antigens these TCRs recognize remains unknown. The specimen comprised lung tumor tissue, sampled at surgery. The receptor source for this set is a female donor with early-stage non-small cell lung cancer.

This clonotype is labeled as medium-sized (0.01 to 0.1%). The V and J genes are TRBV27 and TRBJ2-5; 7 positions agree with TRBD2. Germline V gives CDR1 MNHEY, CDR2 SMNVEV (reference sequence). Trimming took 4 bases from V and 7 from J; bases not matched to a gene: 0. The CDR3 sequence is 11 residues long. The DNA for the CDR3 is TGTGCCAGCAGTTGGGGGGGGACCCAGTACTTC. It yields the protein CASSWGGTQYF.

Within the sample, this clonotype is medium-sized. The chain is built from TRBV12-3 or TRBV12-4 and TRBJ2-1, with D maybe TRBD1 (6 bases). V lost 5 bases to trimming and J lost 4 bases, with 6 bases between them. The CDR3 has 12 amino acids. The CDR3 region has the DNA TGTGCCAGCAGTGGACAGTACAATGAGCAGTTCTTC. Translating it yields CASSGQYNEQFF.

This clonotype ranks as medium-sized (0.01 to 0.1%). The rearrangement links TRBV29-1 to TRBJ2-7; D remains unclear. V was clipped by 4 bases and J by 6 bases, with 7 bases between them. Germline V lookup: CDR1 SQVTM, CDR2 ANQGSEA. The CDR3 consists of 10 residues. The DNA for the CDR3 is TGCAGCGTTGGCGGACCCGAGCAGTACTTC. Translation gives CSVGGPEQYF.

Within the sample, this clonotype is medium-sized. The chain employs TRBV6-5 and TRBJ1-4, with TRBD1 identical over 7 bases. Germline V CDR1 and CDR2: MNHEY, SVGAGI. V lost 0 bases to trimming and J lost 1 base; unmatched junction nucleotides: 8. The CDR3 is 18 residues long. CDR3 amino acids: CASSYSGAGGETNEKLFF. The CDR3 coding sequence is TGTGCCAGCAGTTACTCGGGGGCAGGGGGTGAAACTAATGAAAAACTGTTTTTT.

This clonotype is judged medium-sized. The chain has TRBV4-2 and TRBJ1-4, with TRBD1 as a possible D gene (5 bases). Germline-derived CDR1 and CDR2 are LGHNA and YNFKEQ. The CDR3 consists of 15 residues. V was cut by 2 bases and J by 6 bases, with 13 bases left in between. The CDR3 DNA reads TGTGCCAGCAGCCAACGTACGGAGGGGTATGAAAAACTGTTTTTT. This gives the protein CASSQRTEGYEKLFF.

Sample share makes this clonotype large. The chain joins TRBV27 to TRBJ1-2; 9 nucleotides agree with TRBD1. The trim removed 6 bases at V and 5 bases at J, leaving 10 bases unmatched. CDR1 and CDR2 (germline): MNHEY, SMNVEV (reference sequence). This CDR3 comprises 15 residues. DNA for the CDR3: TGTGCCAGCAGCCGTACCGGGACAGGGAGATATGGCTACACCTTC. This sequence encodes CASSRTGTGRYGYTF.

By sample fraction, this clonotype is medium-sized (0.01 to 0.1%). V and J are TRBV2 and TRBJ2-5; D gene ambiguous. The length of the CDR3 is 12 residues. Trimming shortened V by 4 bases and J by 3 bases, and 6 bases separated the two germline ends. CDR1 SNHLY and CDR2 FYNNEI come from the germline V gene. The CDR3 here is CASSVGKETQYF. In nucleotides, the CDR3 is TGTGCCAGCAGTGTAGGGAAAGAGACCCAGTACTTC.

This clonotype was counted at least ten times. The V and J genes are TRBV6-5 and TRBJ2-7; D unclear. The germline V gene encodes CDR1 MNHEY and CDR2 SVGAGI. Trimming shortened V by 7 bases and J by 3 bases, and 13 bases separated the two germline ends. The CDR3 contains 13 residues. This CDR3 reads CASKKGRVYEQYF. As DNA, the CDR3 is TGTGCCAGCAAAAAGGGAAGGGTCTACGAGCAGTACTTC.

The rearrangement links TRBV6-2 or TRBV6-3 to TRBJ2-2, with 10 bases fitting TRBD2. CDR1 is MNHEY and CDR2 is SVGEGT in the germline V gene. V was clipped by 8 bases and J by 0 bases; unmatched bases: 12. The CDR3 loop spans 18 amino acids. This CDR3 reads CASRRTSGAFANTGELFF. The CDR3 coding sequence is TGTGCCAGCCGGAGGACTAGCGGAGCGTTCGCGAACACCGGGGAGCTGTTTTTT.